The 12 T cell receptor beta chains below all came from one sample that was sequenced in a study of T cell responses to AZD1222 COVID-19 vaccine. Clones were read by immunoSEQ multiplex PCR, and TCRdb kept only the in-frame ones, dropping some. This sample carries some 150,000 clones, roughly 90% of them seen once, and the ten largest clones take 2.5% to 3.5%. Sequences were derived from peripheral blood, sampled 28 days after the second AZD1222 dose. The receptors shown here come from an adult who received the AZD1222 COVID-19 vaccine.

The rearrangement joins TRBV19 to TRBJ1-2; D gene ambiguous. The germline V gene has CDR1 LNHDA and CDR2 SQIVND (reference sequence). The CDR3 extends over 14 amino acids. The V end was cut by 1 base, the J end by 1 base, with 7 bases between. CDR3 sequence reads: CASSIGGDNYGYTF. The DNA of the CDR3 is TGTGCCAGTAGTATAGGAGGAGATAACTATGGCTACACCTTC.

This clone was recorded only once. This sequence joins TRBV2 and TRBJ2-7, with D possibly matching TRBD1 (6 bases). Trimming removed 5 bases at V and 0 bases at J, with 14 bases between. There are 15 residues in the CDR3. Germline CDR1 is SNHLY and CDR2 is FYNNEI. Written as DNA, the CDR3 is TGTGCCAGCAGTACGACAGGTTCGAGCTCCTACGAGCAGTACTTC. Encoded protein: CASSTTGSSSYEQYF.

The V and J genes are TRBV19 and TRBJ2-1, with 8 bases aligning to TRBD2. CDR1 LNHDA and CDR2 SQIVND come from the germline V gene (reference sequence). The J segment lost 2 bases and the V segment lost 6 bases, leaving 15 bases of the junction unmatched. The length of the CDR3 is 18 residues. The CDR3 sequence: CASSPPPSGRRTYNEQFF. The DNA of the CDR3 is TGTGCCAGTAGCCCTCCCCCAAGCGGGAGAAGGACCTACAATGAGCAGTTCTTC.

This chain links TRBV5-8 with TRBJ2-1, with a tentative D call TRBD2 (6 bases). Looked up from germline, CDR1 is SGHTS and CDR2 is YDEGEE. With 4 bases removed from V and 6 bases from J, the gap between germline ends came to 20 bases. The CDR3 length is 16 residues. The CDR3 sequence is CASSKFVSGVGNEQFF. The CDR3 region has the DNA TGTGCCAGCAGCAAGTTCGTTAGCGGAGTGGGCAATGAGCAGTTCTTC.

This chain uses TRBV6-2 or TRBV6-3 with TRBJ2-3, with D tentatively TRBD2 (6 bases). Germline values: CDR1 MNHEY, CDR2 SVGEGT. This CDR3 is built from 15 residues. V lost 3 bases to trimming and J lost 2 bases, with 12 bases between them. The CDR3 sequence: CASSYSSESTDTQYF. CDR3 coding DNA: TGTGCCAGCAGTTATTCTAGCGAGTCCACAGATACGCAGTATTTT.

This clone was observed a few times. The chain is built from TRBV6-6 and TRBJ2-2; D is unclear. The CDR3 consists of 14 residues. Germline lookup yields CDR1 MNHNY and CDR2 SVGAGI (reference sequence). The V end lost 3 bases, the J end lost 1 base, and 6 bases lay between the germline ends. The CDR3 DNA is TGTGCCAGCAGTTATGGCGGGAACACCGGGGAGCTGTTTTTT. Translated: CASSYGGNTGELFF.

This chain connects TRBV7-9 to TRBJ2-1; TRBD2 agrees at 9 bases. The CDR3 runs to 16 residues. Trimming at V came to 0 bases and at J to 6 bases, leaving 6 bases not matched to a gene. Germline values: CDR1 SEHNR, CDR2 FQNEAQ (reference sequence). The DNA of the CDR3 is TGTGCCAGCAGCTTAGCGCTATTAGCGGGAGCCAATGAGCAGTTCTTC. This sequence encodes CASSLALLAGANEQFF.

The J gene is TRBJ2-2, the V gene TRBV10-3, with D possibly matching TRBD2 (5 bases). Trimming took 2 bases from V and 1 from J, leaving 8 bases between them. This CDR3 is 15 amino acids long. Germline loops: CDR1 ENHRY, CDR2 SYGVKD. The CDR3 protein is CAISEGSGNTGELFF. The CDR3 nucleotides are TGTGCCATCAGTGAGGGAAGCGGGAACACCGGGGAGCTGTTTTTT.

The chain uses TRBV28 and TRBJ1-1; D gene unclear. V lost 3 bases, J lost 1 base, and 6 bases lay in between. The CDR3 covers 13 residues. Germline CDR1 is MDHEN and CDR2 is SYDVKM. Written as DNA, the CDR3 is TGTGCCAGCAGTTTCTCAGGGAACACTGAAGCTTTCTTT. Amino acids: CASSFSGNTEAFF.

The chain carries TRBV7-2 and TRBJ2-2; 7 positions agree with TRBD2. V lost 6 bases, J lost 0 bases, and 7 bases stayed unmatched. Germline-derived CDR1 and CDR2 are SGHTA and FQGNSA. The CDR3 extends over 16 amino acids. Here the CDR3 DNA reads TGTGCCAGCAGACCGGCAGGACTAGCGAACACCGGGGAGCTGTTTTTT. Its translation: CASRPAGLANTGELFF. Together with reference TRBV7-2 and TRBJ2-2, the CDR3 gives the full variable domain: GAGVSQSPSNKVTEKGKDVELRCDPISGHTALYWYRQSLGQGLEFLIYFQGNSAPDKSGLPSDRFSAERTGGSVSTLTIQRTQQEDSAVYLCASRPAGLANTGELFFGEGSRLTVL.

The rearrangement uses TRBV6-6 and TRBJ1-2, with 7 nucleotides matching TRBD1. The J segment lost 8 bases and the V segment lost 5 bases, leaving 8 bases of the junction unmatched. The CDR3 loop spans 13 amino acids. Per germline, CDR1 MNHNY and CDR2 SVGAGI (reference sequence). The CDR3 coding sequence is TGTGCCAGCAGTCTTGGACAGGAGGGAGGCTACACCTTC. Its protein is CASSLGQEGGYTF.

The chain uses TRBV7-8 and TRBJ2-3; D possibly uses TRBD1 or TRBD2 (5 bases each). The V end was cut by 5 bases, the J end by 14 bases, with 17 bases between. This CDR3 comprises 12 residues. The germline V gene encodes CDR1 SGHVS and CDR2 FQNEAQ. CDR3 region: CASSPGRIRSYF. The CDR3, as DNA: TGTGCCAGCAGCCCGGGACGGATCCGGTCGTATTTT.